Reported below is one T cell receptor beta chain. The antigen this receptor binds is unknown. Base qualities are not recorded, but no much larger clone differs from it by a single base. For the CD8 naive samples, CD45RO-negative cells were positively selected for CCR7, yielding a CD45RA+CCR7+ population from which TemRA cells were excluded. Healthy HIV-negative adults with no recently reported acute infections or vaccinations were included as donors. Every donor was a Caucasian adult living in Nashville, Tennessee, USA. Blood was collected by leukapheresis, and PBMCs were isolated by Ficoll-Histopaque density gradient centrifugation and then cryopreserved in liquid nitrogen vapor phase. Analytical flow cytometry was used to check the purity and quantity of every magnetically sorted T cell population. Genomic DNA was isolated from every sorted fraction and measured by UV absorbance on a Nanodrop 2000c.

The sample originates from a study of shared clonotypes between healthy human individuals (dated by TCRdb to about 2020). Concerning the study at large: The cohort comprised two women and a few men aged 18 to 49 years. Per donor, three plates each were used for CD4 naive and CD4 memory, two for CD8 naive, and one for CD8 memory. The study deeply sequenced blood TCR repertoires of about 5 healthy adults to estimate repertoire size and the extent of clonotype sharing between individuals. Different laboratories and diverse techniques were used to prepare libraries and sequence TCR repertoires, to increase sequencing depth and limit assay-specific biases. Per donor, leukapheresis produced somewhere between about 0.94 and 10 billion PBMCs. Overall study outcomes, separate from this receptor: Even with the large sequencing depth, rarefaction of the sorted-subset datasets indicated that sequencing was incomplete. Pairwise subsampling indicated that sequencing depth was expected to affect the degree of clonotype sharing among donors. Higher generation probabilities were observed for clonotypes shared by all four sorted-subset donors than for non-shared clonotypes. Naive subsets generally had larger estimated clonotype richness than memory subsets did. Sampling was limited to blood, and TCR repertoires in tissue likely differ from TCR repertoires in blood. Across a handful of donors, around 5.4% of naive CD4, 3.5% of naive CD8, about 2.3% of memory CD4, and under 0.45% of memory CD8 clonotypes were shared. The genetic and exposure-history diversity represented was limited by the small number of donors.

Using the deep immunoSEQ assay, multiplex PCR amplified TCR CDR3 regions from genomic DNA. Genomic DNA extracted from each cell subset was distributed evenly over all wells of several immunoSEQ 96-well plates, and each plate served as one replicate. Each replicate PCR for sorted subsets received about 0.2 ug genomic DNA, equal to about 30,000 T cell genomes. Purified libraries were measured with a Qubit 3.0 fluorometer, size-checked on a Bioanalyzer 2100, and measured again with the KAPA Library Quantification kit. Every immunoSEQ 96-well plate was sequenced on a separate single-read 150-cycle Illumina NextSeq 550 flow cell. The study's own analysis went as follows. Because only junctional sequences without quality scores were contained in the immunoSEQ output, filtering matching that applied to full-length reads could not be performed. Sequences were annotated with PyIR, a Python wrapper for IgBLAST v1.9, and V/J genes and CDR3 were assigned using IMGT germline references. Reads were removed for weak V/J assignments (E-value above 1e-6), missing CDR3, stop codons, out-of-frame junctions, or ambiguous translated residues. V3J clonotypes were defined by identical inferred V gene, J gene, and CDR3 amino acid sequence. Percentage overlap between repertoires was calculated by dividing the number of shared unique clonotypes by the size of the smaller repertoire. Richness of each repertoire was evaluated using RTK rarefaction, the Chao1 estimator, and Recon v2.1 estimates of unobserved clonotypes. OLGA was used to compute generation probabilities for all TCRbeta clonotypes that the gDNA method yielded from several donors. TCRdb took over this immuneACCESS table, retaining in-frame rearrangements with V and J assigned. Such tables are incomplete; in checked studies, under half of the missing clones stem from an unresolved V gene, and the remainder is unexplained. V, J and clone size were drawn from that table, and D and trimming were deduced from the DNA. The sample contains under 1 million clones, 90% to 98% of them found a single time. The ten largest make up about 0.22% of the sample.

At the junction V is shortened by 4 bases and J by 3 bases; bases outside the gene matches: 5. CDR1 SQVTM and CDR2 ANQGSEA are derived from the germline V gene. Measured from the cysteine to the phenylalanine, the CDR3 is 13 residues long. Of all the DNA, just the CDR3 is kept, 39 bases in frame from base 1. The sequence derives from a young man in good health. The sequenced material came from naive CD8+ T cells sorted from blood. What this sample's cell subset or site label stands for: CD45RA+CCR7+. This chain joins TRBV29-1 to TRBJ2-7; TRBD2 matches 8 bases in the middle. CDR3 loop: CSVAGTSLYEQYF. The DNA is as follows: TGCAGCGTTGCGGGGACTAGTCTCTACGAGCAGTACTTC.